Listed below are T cell receptor beta chains from one sample, sequenced in a study of blood T cell repertoires in COVID-19. Some clones are missing from TCRdb's copy, which holds only in-frame ones; the method was immunoSEQ multiplex PCR. The sample has hundreds of thousands of clones; 87% are singletons. Sequencing used PBMCs or T cells enriched from blood (not recorded which). Every receptor here comes from a woman younger than 30 who had recovered from COVID-19. Each CDR3 is given with its conserved first and last residue. The D gene is left open where the match is weak. The size of a clone is reported for some rows only, either as once, few or many, or as a class for expanded clones.

j_call clone_size d_call v_call cdr3_aa cdr3_nt
TRBJ2-3 - TRBD2 TRBV6-6 CASRWTSGSSTDTQYF TGTGCCAGCAGGTGGACTAGCGGGAGTAGCACAGATACGCAGTATTTT
TRBJ2-1 - TRBD2 TRBV7-6 CASSLGRLAGPNEQFF TGTGCCAGCAGCTTAGGTAGACTAGCGGGGCCCAATGAGCAGTTCTTC
TRBJ1-3 - - TRBV19 CASTPVWSGRNTIYF TGTGCCAGTACCCCCGTCTGGTCTGGGAGGAACACCATATATTTT
TRBJ2-1 once TRBD1 TRBV2 CASSSGTGDNEQFF TGTGCCAGCAGTTCCGGGACAGGGGACAATGAGCAGTTCTTC
TRBJ1-2 - - TRBV5-4 CASSPQGNYGYTF TGTGCCAGCAGCCCACAGGGAAACTATGGCTACACCTTC
TRBJ1-4 once TRBD1 TRBV28 CASSFSPRTGQNEKLFF TGTGCCAGCAGTTTCTCCCCCCGGACAGGGCAAAATGAAAAACTGTTTTTT
TRBJ2-7 - - TRBV7-9 CASSLLRGEQYF TGTGCCAGCAGCTTACTTAGGGGAGAGCAGTACTTC
TRBJ1-2 - - TRBV5-1 CASSLSAGVYGYTF TGCGCCAGCAGCTTGTCGGCAGGGGTCTATGGCTACACCTTC
TRBJ2-7 many TRBD2 TRBV20-1 CSASILAGGGGWRQYF TGCAGTGCTAGTATCCTTGCGGGAGGAGGGGGGTGGAGGCAGTACTTC
TRBJ1-5 - TRBD1 TRBV25-1 CASSDGQGAQPQHF TGTGCCAGCAGTGACGGGCAGGGGGCTCAGCCCCAGCATTTT
TRBJ2-5 - TRBD2 TRBV27 CASTGGGETQYF TGTGCCAGCACTGGGGGAGGGGAGACCCAGTACTTC
TRBJ1-6 once - TRBV5-8 CASSFGTTSNSPLHF TGTGCCAGCAGCTTTGGGACAACCAGTAATTCACCCCTCCACTTT
TRBJ1-2 - - TRBV14 CASSHRGWDGYTF TGTGCCAGCAGCCACAGGGGTTGGGATGGCTACACCTTC
TRBJ2-1 - TRBD2 TRBV7-3 CASSVGTSGRDEQFF TGTGCCAGCAGCGTAGGGACTAGCGGGAGGGATGAGCAGTTCTTC
TRBJ1-1 - - TRBV6-5 CASSYGPGGQTEAFF TGTGCCAGCAGTTACGGTCCGGGGGGCCAGACTGAAGCTTTCTTT
TRBJ1-4 - TRBD1 TRBV4-1 CASSQGPSDRVNEKLFF TGCGCCAGCAGCCAAGGGCCATCGGACAGGGTAAATGAAAAACTGTTTTTT
TRBJ1-3 - - TRBV19 CASSHPIGRPGSSGNTIYF TGTGCCAGTAGCCACCCGATCGGACGACCGGGATCCTCTGGAAACACCATATATTTT
TRBJ2-3 - - TRBV6-1 CASSDGAIDTQYF TGTGCCAGCAGTGATGGGGCCATAGATACGCAGTATTTT
TRBJ1-5 - - TRBV7-7 CASSLDRNQPQHF TGTGCCAGCAGCTTAGACAGAAATCAGCCCCAGCATTTT
TRBJ2-7 - - TRBV27 CASSSQRTKDYISGNYEQYF TGTGCCAGCAGTTCACAGAGAACGAAGGACTATATATCGGGGAACTACGAGCAGTACTTC
TRBJ2-7 - - TRBV4-2 CASSQDRGGSPDPEQYF TGTGCCAGCAGCCAAGATCGAGGTGGGAGCCCCGATCCCGAGCAGTACTTC
TRBJ2-3 - TRBD1 TRBV18 CASSQGAVSTDTQYF TGTGCCAGCTCACAGGGGGCAGTTAGCACAGATACGCAGTATTTT
TRBJ1-2 - TRBD1 TRBV28 CASSPTGDFLSDYGYTF TGTGCCAGCAGTCCGACAGGGGATTTCTTGTCAGACTATGGCTACACCTTC
TRBJ1-2 - - TRBV28 CASSVNYGYTF TGTGCCAGCAGCGTTAACTATGGCTACACCTTC
TRBJ2-7 - - TRBV7-2 CASSLAYPVGGLYEQYF TGTGCCAGCAGCTTAGCGTATCCAGTCGGCGGACTCTACGAGCAGTACTTC
TRBJ2-7 few TRBD1 TRBV6-1 CASSEGGTGAITYEQYF TGTGCCAGCAGTGAAGGGGGGACAGGGGCGATAACCTACGAGCAGTACTTC
TRBJ2-6 - TRBD1 TRBV27 CASSLESGTGDPGANVLTF TGTGCCAGCAGTCTAGAATCCGGGACAGGGGACCCTGGGGCCAACGTCCTGACTTTC
TRBJ1-6 - - TRBV21-1 CASSKAKAELDTPDSPLHF TGTGCCAGCAGCAAAGCCAAAGCAGAGCTCGACACCCCAGATTCACCCCTCCACTTT
TRBJ1-2 - - TRBV2 CASSGTLTDGYTF TGTGCCAGCAGTGGGACTTTGACGGATGGCTACACCTTC
TRBJ1-5 - - TRBV6-9 CASPTASQPQHF TGTGCCAGCCCTACCGCGAGTCAGCCCCAGCATTTT
TRBJ1-1 few - TRBV7-9 CASSWDKNTEAFF TGTGCCAGCAGCTGGGACAAGAACACTGAAGCTTTCTTT
TRBJ2-3 - TRBD1 TRBV28 CASRVTGSADTQYF TGTGCCAGCAGAGTGACAGGGAGCGCAGATACGCAGTATTTT
TRBJ2-7 - TRBD2 TRBV28 CASSSLTSGSYEQYF TGTGCCAGCAGTTCGTTGACTAGCGGGAGTTACGAGCAGTACTTC
TRBJ1-3 - - TRBV7-3 CASSLTGADGNTIYF TGTGCCAGCAGCTTAACTGGGGCAGATGGAAACACCATATATTTT
TRBJ1-5 - - TRBV7-3 CASSLGGGNQPQHF TGTGCCAGCAGCTTGGGTGGAGGCAATCAGCCCCAGCATTTT
TRBJ2-7 - TRBD1 TRBV11-3 CASSPTGTGNYEQYF TGTGCCAGCAGCCCTACCGGGACAGGGAATTACGAGCAGTACTTC
TRBJ1-1 once TRBD1 TRBV27 CASRPSTGEYDTEAFF TGTGCCAGCAGACCATCGACAGGGGAGTACGACACTGAAGCTTTCTTT
TRBJ1-2 - - TRBV5-1 CASSEISNYGYTF TGCGCCAGCTCGGAGATATCTAACTATGGCTACACCTTC
TRBJ2-2 - - TRBV7-6 CASSLARVEQGWTGELFF TGTGCCAGCAGCTTAGCCCGGGTCGAGCAGGGTTGGACCGGGGAGCTGTTTTTT
TRBJ1-5 - - TRBV12-3/TRBV12-4 CASSLSGSQPQHF TGTGCCAGCAGTTTATCAGGTAGTCAGCCCCAGCATTTT